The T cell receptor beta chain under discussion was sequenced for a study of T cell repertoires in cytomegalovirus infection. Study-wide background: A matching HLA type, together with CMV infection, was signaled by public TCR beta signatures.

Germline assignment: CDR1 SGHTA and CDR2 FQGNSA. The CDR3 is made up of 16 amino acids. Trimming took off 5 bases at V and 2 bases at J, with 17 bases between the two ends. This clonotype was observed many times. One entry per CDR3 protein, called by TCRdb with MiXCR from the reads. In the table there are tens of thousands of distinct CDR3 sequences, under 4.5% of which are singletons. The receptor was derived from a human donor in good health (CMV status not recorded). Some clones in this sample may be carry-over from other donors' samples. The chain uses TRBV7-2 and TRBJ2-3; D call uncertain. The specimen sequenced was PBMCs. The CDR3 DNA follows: TGTGCCAGCAGCCCACACCCGCCGACAACCACAGATACGCAGTATTTT. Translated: CASSPHPPTTTDTQYF.